The subject of this entry is one T cell receptor beta chain. The repertoire was sequenced with immunoSEQ multiplex PCR; TCRdb's copy has only in-frame clones and lacks some. The sample consists of some 210,000 clones, around 90% of them appearing once. This sample was taken from a study of control samples from healthy donors and cancer patients. V lost 2 bases and J 0 bases, leaving 15 bases between the germline ends. The CDR3 is made up of 17 amino acids. The germline V gene has CDR1 KGHSH and CDR2 LQKENI. The gene calls are TRBV18 and TRBJ2-3; D is perhaps TRBD1 (5 bases). This clonotype was sampled from a man aged 25-40 years in good health. Sequenced: blood. The CDR3 DNA is TGTGCCAGCTCACCAGAAATGTTACAGGCTAGCACAGATACGCAGTATTTT. Residues: CASSPEMLQASTDTQYF.